One and the same sample provided the 5 T cell receptor beta chains below, sequenced in a study of PD-L1 blockade in urothelial cancer. Profiling relied on immunoSEQ multiplex PCR, and the TCRdb table lists in-frame clones only, not all of them. The top ten clones hold 2.5% to 3.5% of a sample with 25,000 to 30,000 clones, around 87% of them seen once. The sample in question was PBMCs, obtained around atezolizumab (anti-PD-L1) treatment. The receptors originated from a man between 50 and 59 years old with urothelial cancer.

The V and J genes are TRBV14 and TRBJ2-2; 7 bases line up with TRBD2. The V gene end was trimmed by 4 bases and the J gene end by 7 bases; junction bases not matched to a gene: 6. From germline, CDR1 is SGHDN and CDR2 FVKESK. CDR3 length: 14 residues. The CDR3 nucleotides read TGTGCCAGCAGCCCGGTCGGGGGGAACGGGGAGCTGTTTTTT. As protein: CASSPVGGNGELFF.

This chain links TRBV30 with TRBJ2-3, with 8 bases identical to TRBD2. Germline CDR1 GTSNPN, CDR2 SVGIG (reference sequence). V lost 2 bases to trimming and J lost 5 bases; unmatched junction nucleotides: 9. The CDR3 runs 15 residues. CDR3 coding DNA: TGTGCCTGGAGTCTCCGGGGGGGGGTTATAGATACGCAGTATTTT. Translated: CAWSLRGGVIDTQYF.

This clone was seen only once. The chain joins TRBV18 to TRBJ1-4; maybe TRBD1 (5 bases). The CDR3 loop spans 15 amino acids. Per the germline V gene, CDR1 is KGHSH and CDR2 is LQKENI. Deletions cut 2 bases from V and 4 bases from J, with 11 bases between. CDR3: CASSPGTGNNEKLFF. CDR3 in DNA: TGTGCCAGCTCACCAGGCACAGGCAATAATGAAAAACTGTTTTTT.

The chain combines TRBV14 with TRBJ1-2; 9 nucleotides agree with TRBD1. Germline CDR1 reads SGHDN; CDR2 reads FVKESK. This CDR3 spans 15 amino acids. V gave up 2 bases and J gave up 2 bases; unmatched junction bases: 3. CDR3 nucleotides: TGTGCCAGCAGCCAAACGACAGGGGGAAACTATGGCTACACCTTC. It specifies CASSQTTGGNYGYTF. The full variable domain, in which reference TRBV14 and TRBJ1-2 provide the parts outside the CDR3, is EAGVTQFPSHSVIEKGQTVTLRCDPISGHDNLYWYRRVMGKEIKFLLHFVKESKQDESGMPNNRFLAERTGGTYSTLKVQPAELEDSGVYFCASSQTTGGNYGYTFGSGTRLTVV.

A remark on this clone: Its ends do not fully match the called genes, so a read error is possible. The chain carries TRBV11-3 and TRBJ2-7; weak D call: TRBD2 (5 bases). Germline lookup yields CDR1 SGHNT and CDR2 YENEEA. The CDR3 loop spans 13 amino acids. The CDR3 DNA is TGTGCCAGCAGTTCCGGACTTTCCTCCGAGCAGTACTTC. This sequence encodes CASSSGLSSEQYF.